The present TCR beta chain was sequenced within a study of radiotherapy plus CTLA-4 blockade in lung cancer. Study conclusions and caveats: Clones derived from tumor TCRs expanded in blood after radiotherapy plus ipilimumab.

As concerns this clone: Its antigen is not identified.

TCRdb keeps only in-frame clones here, not all; method: immunoSEQ multiplex PCR. The repertoire includes around 53,000 clones, less than 90% of them detected once, and less than 20% sits in the top ten. This CDR3 comprises 14 residues. V was pared by 6 bases and J by 4 bases, with 15 bases between. In germline, CDR1 is SNHLY, CDR2 FYNNEI. The study gave focal radiation plus ipilimumab CTLA-4 blockade to patients with chemo-refractory metastatic non-small-cell lung cancer. The material sequenced was peripheral blood, taken from a patient treated with radiotherapy plus ipilimumab. This TCR was recovered from a human donor with non-small cell lung cancer that progressed on radiotherapy plus ipilimumab. Some clones in this sample may be carry-over from other donors' samples. This chain connects TRBV2 to TRBJ1-2, with no clear D. The DNA of the CDR3 is TGTGCCAGCAGGAGGGCGACTAGCTCCTATGGCTACACCTTC. Translating gives CASRRATSSYGYTF. The variable domain in full, with the rest retrieved from reference TRBV2 and TRBJ1-2, is EPEVTQTPSHQVTQMGQEVILRCVPISNHLYFYWYRQILGQKVEFLVSFYNNEISEKSEIFDDQFSVERPDGSNFTLKIRSTKLEDSAMYFCASRRATSSYGYTFGSGTRLTVV.